This passage covers 29 T cell receptor beta chains from one sample sequenced in a study of circulating CD8 cells and anti-PD-1 response in melanoma. Each library started from about 14 ng of total RNA using the QIAseq Immune Repertoire TCR panel. TCRdb re-derived calls from the reads in MiXCR, one entry per CDR3 protein. Of under 450 distinct CDR3 sequences in the sample, roughly 7.5% were seen once. From live CD3+CD8+TCRalphabeta+ cells, four PD-1 and/or TIGIT subsets were sorted. The sequences come from CD8+ T cells from PBMCs, collected at baseline or after one month of anti-PD-1 therapy (not recorded which). The receptors shown here come from a human donor with melanoma.

By proportion, this clonotype is medium-sized. Here the CDR3 reads CSARLAGGLVVQIVTDTQYF. CDR3 in DNA: TGCAGTGCTAGACTAGCGGGGGGGCTAGTAGTCCAAATCGTCACAGATACGCAGTATTTT. The J gene is TRBJ2-3, the V gene TRBV20-1; 12 bases align to TRBD2. CDR3 size: 20 residues. The junction had 17 bases not matched to a gene; V was cut back by 2 bases and J by 2 bases. The germline V gene encodes CDR1 DFQATT and CDR2 SNEGSKA (reference sequence).

This clonotype ranks as medium-sized. The genes are TRBV27 and TRBJ2-7, with D perhaps being TRBD1 or TRBD2 (6 bases each). Per germline, CDR1 MNHEY and CDR2 SMNVEV (reference sequence). V lost 2 bases and J lost 4, with 12 bases in between. The CDR3 is 14 amino acids. CDR3 in DNA: TGTGCCAGCAGTTTAATGGGGGCGGGGTACGAGCAGTACTTC. Residues: CASSLMGAGYEQYF.

By sample share, this clonotype is large. The chain employs TRBV27 and TRBJ2-2, with a tentative D call TRBD1 (5 bases). The germline CDR1 and CDR2 sequences are MNHEY and SMNVEV (reference sequence). The CDR3 covers 15 residues. V lost 4 bases, J lost 8 bases, and 17 bases lay in between. The chain's CDR3 is CASSSPTVSAGELFF. The CDR3 coding sequence is TGTGCCAGCAGTTCTCCGACAGTCTCGGCGGGGGAGCTGTTTTTT.

This clonotype qualifies as large. The V gene is TRBV7-2, the J gene TRBJ2-1; D gene ambiguous. From germline, CDR1 is SGHTA and CDR2 FQGNSA. V shed 3 bases and J shed 10 bases, with 10 bases lying between them. The CDR3 covers 12 residues. CDR3 region: CASSFDNLEQFF. The CDR3 nucleotides are TGTGCCAGCAGCTTCGACAACCTCGAGCAGTTCTTC.

The CDR3 sequence: CASSSTGGGNEQFF. For the CDR3, the DNA is TGTGCCAGCAGCTCAACCGGGGGAGGCAATGAGCAGTTCTTC. The chain recombines TRBV7-3 with TRBJ2-1; tentatively, D is TRBD2 (6 bases). Trimming removed 4 bases at V and 6 bases at J, with 13 bases between. The germline V gene has CDR1 SGHTA and CDR2 FQGTGA. CDR3 length equals 14 residues.

This clonotype was detected only a few times. CDR3 loop: CSATDGAINEQFF. The CDR3 nucleotides are TGCAGCGCTACCGACGGAGCGATCAATGAGCAGTTCTTC. This chain uses TRBV29-1 with TRBJ2-1; D is uncertain. The CDR3 loop spans 13 amino acids. The V end was cut by 7 bases, the J end by 6 bases, with 16 bases between. CDR1 and CDR2 (germline): SQVTM, ANQGSEA.

This clonotype is judged large. The chain recombines TRBV20-1 with TRBJ2-1; D remains unclear. From germline, CDR1 is DFQATT and CDR2 SNEGSKA (reference sequence). The germline V and J ends were trimmed by 3 bases and 8 bases, with 20 bases remaining between them. The CDR3 has 15 amino acids. CDR3 bases: TGCAGTGCTAGCGGGTCCTTTACTCCTGGCGATGAGCAGTTCTTC. Amino acid sequence: CSASGSFTPGDEQFF.

Sample share makes this clonotype large. The V call is TRBV29-1, the J call TRBJ2-1, with D possibly matching TRBD2 (6 bases). The CDR3 is made up of 14 amino acids. V shed 4 bases and J shed 1 base, with 11 bases lying between them. Germline V CDR1 and CDR2: SQVTM, ANQGSEA. The CDR3 region is CSVVGGTSYNEQFF. DNA for the CDR3: TGCAGCGTTGTCGGGGGTACGTCCTACAATGAGCAGTTCTTC.

A note on this clonotype: The likely explanation is a read error, given a far larger clone one base away. The chain joins TRBV5-6 to TRBJ2-3; TRBD2 matches at 10 bases. The CDR3 consists of 17 residues. Per the germline V gene, CDR1 is SGHDT and CDR2 is YYEEEE. CDR3 sequence (DNA): TGTGCCAGCAGCTTGGGACTAGCGGGCGTACTAACAGGTACGCAGTATTTT. Translation: CASSLGLAGVLTGTQYF.

By frequency in the sample, this clonotype is large (0.1 to 1%). The chain combines TRBV27 with TRBJ2-2; no reliable D call. Germline CDR1 MNHEY, CDR2 SMNVEV (reference sequence). V lost 2 bases and J 0 bases, leaving 1 base between the germline ends. The length of the CDR3 is 13 residues. In nucleotides, the CDR3 is TGTGCCAGCAGTTTAGCGAACACCGGGGAGCTGTTTTTT. It specifies CASSLANTGELFF.

By share, this clonotype counts as medium-sized. This rearrangement joins TRBV29-1 to TRBJ2-5; D gene unclear. V was cut by 4 bases and J by 3 bases, with 9 bases left in between. The CDR3 loop spans 12 amino acids. CDR1 and CDR2 (germline): SQVTM, ANQGSEA. The DNA for the CDR3 is TGCAGCGTTGTCTTGGAGAAAGAGACCCAGTACTTC. It codes for CSVVLEKETQYF.

This clonotype is judged large. V usage is TRBV7-3 and J usage is TRBJ2-1; TRBD2 matches 8 bases. CDR3 length: 15 residues. Germline V lookup: CDR1 SGHTA, CDR2 FQGTGA. J lost 10 bases, V lost 3 bases, and 11 bases had no gene match. The CDR3 region is CASSFGLAGRGEQFF. The CDR3, as DNA: TGTGCCAGCAGCTTCGGCCTAGCGGGTCGCGGGGAGCAGTTCTTC.

By sample fraction, this clonotype is medium-sized. This chain connects TRBV14 to TRBJ2-2, with D unclear. The germline CDR1 and CDR2 sequences are SGHDN and FVKESK. The V gene lost 1 base and the J gene lost 3 bases, with 12 bases spanning the gap. The CDR3 consists of 16 residues. The CDR3 protein is CASSQVTGIDTGELFF. The CDR3 nucleotides read TGTGCCAGCAGCCAAGTAACGGGTATCGACACCGGGGAGCTGTTTTTT.

By its share, this clonotype is large. The chain couples TRBV29-1 to TRBJ2-2, with 13 nucleotides matching TRBD2. V gave up 6 bases and J gave up 4 bases; unmatched junction bases: 2. CDR3 length equals 14 residues. CDR1 is SQVTM, CDR2 ANQGSEA, per germline. CDR3 sequence (DNA): TGCAGCGTCACTAGCGGGAGGGGCACCGGGGAGCTGTTTTTT. It specifies CSVTSGRGTGELFF.

This clonotype is categorized as large (0.1 to 1%). The chain recombines TRBV28 with TRBJ1-6, with 7 bases lining up with TRBD1. This CDR3 has 20 residues. J lost 0 bases, V lost 4 bases, and 15 bases had no gene match. Per the germline V gene, CDR1 is MDHEN and CDR2 is SYDVKM. The CDR3 nucleotides read TGTGCCAGCAGTTCCCTCTCACCCCGGGACAGAAGCTCCTATAATTCACCCCTCCACTTT. Translating gives CASSSLSPRDRSSYNSPLHF.

This clonotype is categorized as large. This chain connects TRBV7-3 to TRBJ2-5; TRBD2 agrees at 9 bases. Germline V gene data show CDR1 as SGHTA and CDR2 as FQGTGA. With 5 bases clipped from V and 4 bases from J, the junction kept 8 bases outside the gene matches. There are 15 residues in the CDR3. The CDR3 sequence: CASSLSGGGAETQYF. CDR3 nucleotide sequence: TGTGCCAGCAGCCTAAGTGGCGGGGGGGCAGAGACCCAGTACTTC. Together with reference TRBV7-3 and TRBJ2-5, the CDR3 gives the full variable domain: GAGVSQTPSNKVTEKGKYVELRCDPISGHTALYWYRQSLGQGPEFLIYFQGTGAADDSGLPNDRFFAVRPEGSVSTLKIQRTERGDSAVYLCASSLSGGGAETQYFGPGTRLLVL.

The chain recombines TRBV5-6 with TRBJ2-1; D unclear. This CDR3 has 12 residues. V was pared by 1 base and J by 5 bases, with 4 bases between. The germline V gene has CDR1 SGHDT and CDR2 YYEEEE. The chain's CDR3 is CASSLSDNEQFF. The CDR3 nucleotides are TGTGCCAGCAGCTTGAGCGACAATGAGCAGTTCTTC.

This clonotype is large (0.1 to 1%) within its sample. This sequence joins TRBV2 and TRBJ2-1; 8 bases fit TRBD2. The CDR3 extends over 15 amino acids. Germline assignment: CDR1 SNHLY and CDR2 FYNNEI. The J segment lost 5 bases and the V segment lost 6 bases, leaving 9 bases of the junction unmatched. This chain's CDR3 is CASSAGTSRNNEQFF. CDR3 bases: TGTGCCAGCAGCGCCGGGACTAGTCGGAACAATGAGCAGTTCTTC.

By share of the sample, this clonotype is large. The V gene is TRBV19, the J gene TRBJ2-7; 11 positions agree with TRBD1. In germline, CDR1 is LNHDA, CDR2 SQIVND (reference sequence). Trimming at V came to 4 bases and at J to 2 bases, leaving 4 bases not matched to a gene. The CDR3 spans 15 residues. Here the CDR3 DNA reads TGTGCCAGTAGTAAACCGGGACAGGGGGCCTACGAGCAGTACTTC. This encodes CASSKPGQGAYEQYF.

By frequency in the sample, this clonotype is large. This rearrangement joins TRBV2 to TRBJ2-5, with D perhaps TRBD1 (6 bases). Germline lookup yields CDR1 SNHLY and CDR2 FYNNEI. V was pared by 0 bases and J by 1 base, with 18 bases between. This CDR3 region has 18 residues. This chain's CDR3 is CASSEAQSGAFGQETQYF. The CDR3 DNA reads TGTGCCAGCAGTGAAGCGCAGTCAGGGGCGTTTGGCCAAGAGACCCAGTACTTC.

This clonotype is large in the sample. The chain joins TRBV2 to TRBJ2-5; weak D call: TRBD1 (6 bases). The CDR3 has 16 residues. V was cut by 2 bases and J by 5 bases, with 18 bases left in between. The V gene's germline CDR1 is SNHLY and CDR2 FYNNEI. CDR3 bases: TGTGCCAGCAGTGAATTTCTAATCACAGGGCTGGAGACCCAGTACTTC. Amino acid sequence: CASSEFLITGLETQYF. Full variable domain (rest looked up from reference TRBV2 and TRBJ2-5): EPEVTQTPSHQVTQMGQEVILRCVPISNHLYFYWYRQILGQKVEFLVSFYNNEISEKSEIFDDQFSVERPDGSNFTLKIRSTKLEDSAMYFCASSEFLITGLETQYFGPGTRLLVL.

This clonotype is labeled medium-sized. This chain uses TRBV28 with TRBJ2-7; 10 bases agree with TRBD1. Germline-derived CDR1 and CDR2 are MDHEN and SYDVKM. The CDR3 runs to 13 residues. J lost 9 bases, V lost 6 bases, and 8 bases had no gene match. In DNA form, the CDR3 reads TGTGCCAGCAGAGGACAGGGGGTTGTGGCGCAGTACTTC. This translates into CASRGQGVVAQYF.

In this sample, this clonotype is large. The chain links TRBV7-3 to TRBJ2-2; a possible D gene is TRBD2 (5 bases). Trimming left V 2 bases short and J 6 bases short, with 16 bases between. This CDR3 is 16 amino acids long. Germline assignment: CDR1 SGHTA and CDR2 FQGTGA. In DNA form, the CDR3 reads TGTGCCAGCAGCTTACCCGGGATGACAAACGCCGGGGAGCTGTTTTTT. Encoded protein: CASSLPGMTNAGELFF.

Sample share makes this clonotype medium-sized (0.01 to 0.1%). V and J are TRBV15 and TRBJ2-2; D is possibly TRBD2 (7 bases). There are 18 residues in the CDR3. Trimming shortened V by 3 bases and J by 9 bases, and 26 bases separated the two germline ends. Germline V lookup: CDR1 LNHNV, CDR2 YYDKDF (reference sequence). CDR3 sequence reads: CATSSRSLLGGAKRELFF. In DNA, the CDR3 is TGTGCCACCAGCAGCCGAAGCCTACTGGGGGGGGCTAAACGGGAGCTGTTTTTT. Variable domain in full (rest from reference TRBV15 and TRBJ2-2): DAMVIQNPRYQVTQFGKPVTLSCSQTLNHNVMYWYQQKSSQAPKLLFHYYDKDFNNEADTPDNFQSRRPNTSFCFLDIRSPGLGDTAMYLCATSSRSLLGGAKRELFFGEGSRLTVL.

This clonotype is medium-sized (0.01 to 0.1%) in the sample. The V gene is TRBV28, the J gene TRBJ2-2; D unclear. V dropped 6 bases and J dropped 2 bases, with 19 bases sitting between them. Germline V CDR1 and CDR2: MDHEN, SYDVKM. The CDR3 runs to 17 residues. The CDR3 spells CASRQRPTRSNTGELFF. The DNA for the CDR3 is TGTGCCAGCAGACAAAGACCGACAAGAAGTAACACCGGGGAGCTGTTTTTT. The whole variable domain, filled in from reference TRBV28 and TRBJ2-2, reads DVKVTQSSRYLVKRTGEKVFLECVQDMDHENMFWYRQDPGLGLRLIYFSYDVKMKEKGDIPEGYSVSREKKERFSLILESASTNQTSMYLCASRQRPTRSNTGELFFGEGSRLTVL.

By share, this clonotype counts as medium-sized. This chain links TRBV14 with TRBJ2-3; TRBD2 agrees at 10 bases. V shed 4 bases and J 2 bases; nucleotides not matched to a gene: 12. Germline loops: CDR1 SGHDN, CDR2 FVKESK. The CDR3 length is 18 residues. CDR3 DNA: TGTGCCAGCAGCCTTCGAATTACTAGCGGGATTTTCACAGATACGCAGTATTTT. Residues: CASSLRITSGIFTDTQYF.

A word on this clonotype: A read error is possible here, since a much larger clone lies one base away. The chain recombines TRBV28 with TRBJ2-7, with 10 bases matching TRBD1. CDR1 and CDR2 (germline): MDHEN, SYDVKM. This CDR3 region has 14 residues. V dropped 5 bases and J dropped 5; count of bases not matched to a gene: 6. The chain's CDR3 is CASSPWDRGHEQYF. The CDR3 DNA follows: TGTGCCAGCAGTCCCTGGGACAGGGGTCACGAGCAGTACTTC.

This clonotype is large (0.1 to 1%) within its sample. V and J are TRBV7-3 and TRBJ2-7; tentative D call: TRBD1 (6 bases). V shed 5 bases and J shed 3 bases, with 14 bases lying between them. This CDR3 comprises 14 residues. Germline V CDR1 and CDR2: SGHTA, FQGTGA. CDR3 in DNA: TGTGCCAGCAGCCAAGGGGGTGATGGCTACGAGCAGTACTTC. Residues: CASSQGGDGYEQYF.

Sample share makes this clonotype medium-sized. The chain combines TRBV20-1 with TRBJ2-5; 7 bases match TRBD2. Looked up from germline, CDR1 is DFQATT and CDR2 is SNEGSKA (reference sequence). Trimming removed 0 bases from V and 2 bases from J; junction bases left unmatched: 6. CDR3 length: 15 residues. The CDR3 region has the DNA TGCAGTGCTAGAGATGGGGACGGGAGGCAAGAGACCCAGTACTTC. Protein: CSARDGDGRQETQYF.